This passage covers 23 T cell receptor beta chains from one sample sequenced in a study of blood T cell repertoires in COVID-19. TCRdb's table, derived via immunoSEQ multiplex PCR, lists solely in-frame clones and lacks some. This sample has fewer than 300,000 clones, with 85% to 90% found just once. Sample: peripheral blood. These receptors all come from a woman between 40 and 55 years old who had recovered from COVID-19.

This clone was detected only a few times. The V call is TRBV15, the J call TRBJ1-1; 7 nucleotides line up with TRBD1. Per germline, CDR1 LNHNV and CDR2 YYDKDF (reference sequence). The CDR3 runs 15 residues. Trimming cost V 0 bases and J 1 base; bases outside gene matches: 2. The CDR3 loop reads CATSRDRGWNTEAFF. DNA of the CDR3: TGTGCCACCAGCAGAGACAGGGGGTGGAACACTGAAGCTTTCTTT.

The rearrangement joins TRBV9 to TRBJ2-1; tentatively, D is TRBD2 (5 bases). V was shortened by 3 bases and J by 10 bases, with 8 bases between the two germline ends. Per germline, CDR1 SGDLS and CDR2 YYNGEE. The CDR3 sequence is 11 residues long. This CDR3 reads CASSESGEQFF. The DNA for the CDR3 is TGTGCCAGCAGCGAATCGGGAGAGCAGTTCTTC.

This chain connects TRBV30 to TRBJ1-5; 12 bases agree with TRBD1. This CDR3 contains 15 residues. Germline CDR1 GTSNPN, CDR2 SVGIG (reference sequence). The J segment lost 6 bases and the V segment lost 6 bases, leaving 9 bases of the junction unmatched. CDR3 protein: CACSRGQGAIQPQHF. The CDR3 DNA reads TGTGCCTGCTCTCGGGGACAGGGGGCAATTCAGCCCCAGCATTTT.

The J gene is TRBJ2-4, the V gene TRBV4-1, with 8 bases that match TRBD1. Germline-derived CDR1 and CDR2 are MGHRA and YSYEKL. V dropped 4 bases and J dropped 2; count of bases not matched to a gene: 7. CDR3 length: 16 residues. The CDR3: CASSPGQGRSKNIQYF. CDR3 nucleotides: TGCGCCAGCAGCCCCGGACAGGGAAGGTCCAAAAACATTCAGTACTTC.

This chain connects TRBV30 to TRBJ1-1; D unclear. V shed 0 bases and J shed 1 base, with 15 bases lying between them. Germline V gene lookup returns CDR1 GTSNPN and CDR2 SVGIG (reference sequence). The CDR3 loop spans 16 amino acids. CDR3 DNA sequence: TGTGCCTGGAGTGTACCTATAAGACATACGAACACTGAAGCTTTCTTT. Its translation: CAWSVPIRHTNTEAFF.

The genes are TRBV25-1 and TRBJ2-6, with 7 positions matching TRBD1. The CDR3 covers 18 residues. J gave up 1 base and V 2 bases, and 8 bases lay outside the gene matches. CDR1 and CDR2 from the germline V gene are MGHDK and SYGVNS. The CDR3 loop is CASSEHRDSVSGANVLTF. The CDR3, as DNA: TGTGCCAGCAGTGAACATAGGGACAGCGTTTCTGGGGCCAACGTCCTGACTTTC.

As to this clone: Different DNA sequences within this sample yield the same CDR3. V is TRBV6-5 and J is TRBJ1-2, with a tentative D call TRBD1 (5 bases). The CDR3 extends over 13 amino acids. The V gene's germline CDR1 is MNHEY and CDR2 SVGAGI. V was shortened by 6 bases and J by 3 bases, with 11 bases between the two germline ends. CDR3 residues: CASSPGGDYGYTF. The CDR3 DNA follows: TGTGCCAGCAGCCCGGGGGGGGACTATGGCTACACCTTC.

This clone has only one observation. V and J are TRBV18 and TRBJ1-6; D is possibly TRBD1 (5 bases). Germline values: CDR1 KGHSH, CDR2 LQKENI. The V end lost 3 bases, the J end lost 7 bases, and 13 bases lay between the germline ends. The CDR3 contains 15 residues. CDR3 sequence (DNA): TGTGCCAGCTCACCTCTGACAGACCAAAATTCACCCCTCCACTTT. It is translated as CASSPLTDQNSPLHF. The full variable domain, in which reference TRBV18 and TRBJ1-6 provide the parts outside the CDR3, is NAGVMQNPRHLVRRRGQEARLRCSPMKGHSHVYWYRQLPEEGLKFMVYLQKENIIDESGMPKERFSAEFPKEGPSILRIQQVVRGDSAAYFCASSPLTDQNSPLHFGNGTRLTVT.

The V and J genes are TRBV2 and TRBJ1-6, with unresolved D. The germline V gene encodes CDR1 SNHLY and CDR2 FYNNEI. The V and J ends lost 3 bases and 16 bases respectively, with 10 bases between them. This CDR3 region has 11 residues. CDR3 residues: CASSEGPRLHF. CDR3 bases: TGTGCCAGCAGTGAGGGCCCCAGGCTCCACTTT.

The rearrangement links TRBV11-3 to TRBJ2-3; 8 positions agree with TRBD2. Per the germline V gene, CDR1 is SGHNT and CDR2 is YENEEA. V shed 5 bases, J shed 2 bases, and the junction held 6 bases outside the gene matches. The CDR3 spans 15 residues. This CDR3 reads CASSHERGYTDTQYF. The DNA of the CDR3 is TGTGCCAGCAGCCACGAGCGGGGGTACACAGATACGCAGTATTTT.

The CDR3 DNA reads as TGTGCCAGCAGTTACTCGGGCAGTTCCATGAACACTGAAGCTTTCTTT. This gives the protein CASSYSGSSMNTEAFF. V is TRBV6-2 or TRBV6-3 and J is TRBJ1-1; D not certain. This CDR3 region has 16 residues. V gave up 0 bases and J gave up 0 bases, with 11 bases separating them. Germline V CDR1 and CDR2: MNHEY, SVGEGT.

The V and J genes are TRBV14 and TRBJ2-7; D is possibly TRBD1 (5 bases). The germline gives CDR1 SGHDN, CDR2 FVKESK. The CDR3 loop spans 14 amino acids. Trimming left V 4 bases short and J 7 bases short, with 17 bases between. In DNA, the CDR3 is TGTGCCAGCAGCCTACCGCGGCAGGGTAGGGAGCAGTACTTC. This gives the protein CASSLPRQGREQYF.

The V and J genes are TRBV11-2 and TRBJ2-5; 10 nucleotides align to TRBD2. With 5 bases clipped from V and 1 base from J, the junction kept 4 bases outside the gene matches. Germline CDR1 and CDR2: SGHAT and FQNNGV. There are 15 residues in the CDR3. The CDR3 loop is CASSSGLAAQETQYF. CDR3 DNA: TGTGCCAGCAGCAGCGGACTAGCGGCCCAAGAGACCCAGTACTTC.

The J gene is TRBJ1-1, the V gene TRBV12-3 or TRBV12-4; D remains ambiguous. V lost 3 bases and J 5 bases, leaving 10 bases between the germline ends. The CDR3 is 13 residues long. CDR3 in amino acids: CASSFGGGTEAFF. CDR3 DNA sequence: TGTGCCAGCAGTTTTGGAGGAGGGACTGAAGCTTTCTTT.

The genes are TRBV6-5 and TRBJ1-2; 9 bases match TRBD1. V lost 2 bases and J lost 4; bases outside the gene matches: 5. This CDR3 comprises 15 residues. In germline, CDR1 is MNHEY, CDR2 SVGAGI. The CDR3 is CASSYRTGAIYGYTF. The CDR3 DNA sequence: TGTGCCAGCAGTTACCGGACAGGGGCCATCTATGGCTACACCTTC.

About this clone itself: Other DNA sequences within the sample encode an identical CDR3. CDR3 region: CASSEAGGHYGYTF. The CDR3 DNA follows: TGTGCCAGCAGTGAGGCAGGGGGCCACTATGGCTACACCTTC. The chain recombines TRBV6-1 with TRBJ1-2; TRBD1 matches 8 bases. The J segment lost 3 bases and the V segment lost 3 bases, leaving 3 bases of the junction unmatched. This CDR3 is 14 amino acids long. Germline assignment: CDR1 MNHNS and CDR2 SASEGT.

This clone has a handful of counts. The rearrangement joins TRBV5-1 to TRBJ2-1, with 10 bases fitting TRBD1. V was pared by 4 bases and J by 4 bases, with 11 bases of the junction left unmatched. Germline V lookup: CDR1 SGHRS, CDR2 YFSETQ. The CDR3 totals 17 residues. CDR3: CASSVAPGQGLYNEQFF. The CDR3 nucleotides are TGCGCCAGCAGCGTTGCCCCGGGACAGGGGCTATACAATGAGCAGTTCTTC.

The CDR3 region is CASSLTSGGSTDTQYF. CDR3 sequence (DNA): TGTGCCAGCAGCCTTACTAGCGGGGGGAGTACAGATACGCAGTATTTT. V and J are TRBV5-4 and TRBJ2-3; 12 positions agree with TRBD2. This CDR3 spans 16 amino acids. V was pared by 4 bases and J by 3 bases, with 6 bases of the junction left unmatched. CDR1 is SGHNT and CDR2 is YYREEE in the germline V gene (reference sequence).

This clone has just a few counts. This rearrangement joins TRBV6-5 to TRBJ1-4, with 10 bases matching TRBD1. The germline CDR1 and CDR2 sequences are MNHEY and SVGAGI. Trimming at V came to 7 bases and at J to 8 bases, leaving 7 bases not matched to a gene. The CDR3 length is 14 residues. The CDR3 DNA reads as TGTGCCAGCACGAAAGGACAGGGGGGGGAAAAACTGTTTTTT. Its protein is CASTKGQGGEKLFF.

A few counts support this clone. CDR3 nucleotides: TGTGCCAGCAGCCCGAATTTAGGACAGCCCTATGGCTACACCTTC. The encoded protein is CASSPNLGQPYGYTF. V is TRBV5-6 and J is TRBJ1-2, with a tentative D call TRBD1 (6 bases). Germline V gives CDR1 SGHDT, CDR2 YYEEEE. V shed 4 bases and J shed 4 bases, with 17 bases lying between them. The CDR3 loop spans 15 amino acids.

This chain links TRBV7-9 with TRBJ2-3; TRBD1 aligns across 8 bases. The CDR3 runs 16 residues. The germline gives CDR1 SEHNR, CDR2 FQNEAQ (reference sequence). The J segment lost 1 base and the V segment lost 5 bases, leaving 8 bases of the junction unmatched. This CDR3 reads CASSPRTGQGTDTQYF. The CDR3, as DNA: TGTGCCAGCAGCCCTAGAACGGGACAGGGCACAGATACGCAGTATTTT.

The rearrangement uses TRBV28 and TRBJ2-7; 7 bases agree with TRBD1. The CDR3 sequence is 13 residues long. V lost 2 bases to trimming and J lost 2 bases; unmatched junction nucleotides: 0. Germline V gives CDR1 MDHEN, CDR2 SYDVKM. The CDR3, as DNA: TGTGCCAGCAGTTTAACAGGGGCCTACGAGCAGTACTTC. It translates to CASSLTGAYEQYF.

The chain joins TRBV6-6 to TRBJ1-2; possible D gene TRBD1, 5 bases. This CDR3 is built from 14 residues. CDR1 is MNHNY and CDR2 is SVGAGI in the germline V gene (reference sequence). Trimming cost V 2 bases and J 4 bases, with 11 bases left between them. The CDR3 DNA is TGTGCCAGCAGTTACACGGACACTGTCTATGGCTACACCTTC. It translates to CASSYTDTVYGYTF.